The 23 T cell receptor beta chains reported below all come from one sample, sequenced in a study of T-cell reconstitution after alpha-beta-depleted transplantation in children. Preparing the TCRbeta library involved the use of unique molecular identifiers. TCRdb reprocessed the PCR reads with MiXCR, giving one entry per CDR3 protein. The sample holds about a million distinct CDR3 sequences, roughly 29% seen once. The sequencing here drew on PBMCs, mostly from graft donor cells, taken 360 days after TCRalphabeta/CD19-depleted stem cell transplant. All receptors come from a boy in the first two years of life who had a stem cell transplant for SCID, so the T cells may come from the graft donor.

The V gene is TRBV21-1, the J gene TRBJ2-1; the table's TRBD1 call for D was not verified on the DNA. TRBV21-1 is a pseudogene. The CDR3 extends over 15 amino acids. The CDR3 protein is CASSRQGPTSHEQFF. DNA of the CDR3: TGTGCCAGCAGCAGACAGGGCCCAACCTCGCATGAGCAGTTCTTC.

CDR3 nucleotide sequence: TGCAGTGCTATAATCATGAGCTCCGATAGCAATCAGCCCCAGCATTTT. Translation: CSAIIMSSDSNQPQHF. This chain connects TRBV20-1 to TRBJ1-5; no reliable D call. Deletions cut 4 bases from V and 0 bases from J, with 16 bases between. CDR3 length equals 16 residues. CDR1 and CDR2 (germline): DFQATT, SNEGSKA (reference sequence).

This clonotype was recorded only once. The chain links TRBV12-3 or TRBV12-4 to TRBJ2-1; 10 nucleotides align to TRBD2. Unmatched junction bases numbered 8, after V lost 3 bases and J lost 3 bases. The CDR3 spans 17 residues. CDR3 protein: CASSFSGGPPSYNEQFF. The CDR3 nucleotides are TGTGCCAGCAGTTTTAGCGGGGGGCCACCCAGCTACAATGAGCAGTTCTTC.

This clonotype was seen more than once but under ten times. V usage is TRBV29-1 and J usage is TRBJ2-1; TRBD1 is a possible D gene (6 bases). Per germline, CDR1 SQVTM and CDR2 ANQGSEA. This CDR3 region has 12 residues. Trimming left V 7 bases short and J 9 bases short, with 16 bases between. The CDR3 DNA reads as TGCAGCGCCGACAGTGCCAGGGGTGAGCAGTTCTTC. Encoded protein: CSADSARGEQFF.

This clonotype was seen a few times. J is TRBJ2-5 and V is TRBV2; D is unresolved. Per germline, CDR1 SNHLY and CDR2 FYNNEI. Between the trimmed V and J ends, which lost 0 bases and 4 bases, there was a span of 3 bases. The CDR3 loop spans 12 amino acids. CDR3 sequence: CASSEASETQYF. The CDR3 DNA sequence: TGTGCCAGCAGTGAAGCGTCAGAGACCCAGTACTTC.

The chain is built from TRBV20-1 and TRBJ2-3, with 12 bases that match TRBD2. Germline loops: CDR1 DFQATT, CDR2 SNEGSKA (reference sequence). Trimming cost V 5 bases and J 1 base; bases outside gene matches: 4. The length of the CDR3 is 15 residues. Here the CDR3 reads CSAASGGVGTDTQYF. The CDR3 bases are TGCAGTGCTGCTAGCGGGGGGGTGGGCACAGATACGCAGTATTTT.

The V gene is TRBV24-1, the J gene TRBJ2-5; perhaps TRBD1 as D (6 bases). Trimming shortened V by 5 bases and J by 1 base, and 13 bases separated the two germline ends. Per the germline V gene, CDR1 is KGHDR and CDR2 is SFDVKD. CDR3 length: 15 amino acids. The CDR3 nucleotides are TGTGCCACCAGTGGCGCGACAGGAGTCCAAGAGACCCAGTACTTC. It encodes CATSGATGVQETQYF.

DNA for the CDR3: TGTGCCAGCAGTCCGAGGGCGTGGGGGTACGAGCAGTACTTC. It encodes CASSPRAWGYEQYF. V usage is TRBV27 and J usage is TRBJ2-7; either TRBD1 or TRBD2 may fit D (5 bases each). With 5 bases removed from V and 4 bases from J, the gap between germline ends came to 15 bases. The CDR3 sequence is 14 residues long. Germline values: CDR1 MNHEY, CDR2 SMNVEV (reference sequence).

The chain is built from TRBV12-3 or TRBV12-4 and TRBJ1-5; D perhaps matches TRBD1 (5 bases). The CDR3 has 16 residues. Trimming stripped 5 bases from V and 5 bases from J, with 19 bases between. CDR3 in DNA: TGTGCCAGCAGTCCCAACCCGGGGCAGAACTATCAGCCCCAGCATTTT. Encoded protein: CASSPNPGQNYQPQHF.

The table lists this clonotype with a few counts. The genes are TRBV20-1 and TRBJ2-2, with D perhaps TRBD1 or TRBD2 (5 bases each). The germline gives CDR1 DFQATT, CDR2 SNEGSKA (reference sequence). Trimming left V 5 bases short and J 5 bases short, with 21 bases between. There are 16 residues in the CDR3. The DNA for the CDR3 is TGCAGTGCTGGGGGAGTTCGGCCCTCGTTGACCGGGGAGCTGTTTTTT. As protein: CSAGGVRPSLTGELFF.

The J gene is TRBJ2-5, the V gene TRBV12-3 or TRBV12-4; D unresolved. The CDR3 is 13 amino acids. Trimming took off 8 bases at V and 5 bases at J, with 15 bases between the two ends. As DNA, the CDR3 is TGTGCCAGCCTCCGCCAGCGTAGGGAGACCCAGTACTTC. It encodes CASLRQRRETQYF.

This sequence joins TRBV11-1 and TRBJ2-1, with 14 nucleotides matching TRBD2. CDR3 length: 19 amino acids. Looked up from germline, CDR1 is SGHAT and CDR2 is FQDESV (reference sequence). The J segment lost 6 bases and the V segment lost 4 bases, leaving 14 bases of the junction unmatched. The CDR3 protein is CASSSSPRLAGGLGNEQFF. The CDR3 DNA sequence: TGTGCCAGCAGCTCAAGTCCTAGACTAGCGGGGGGGCTCGGCAATGAGCAGTTCTTC.

The chain carries TRBV6-5 and TRBJ2-5; D gene ambiguous. The V gene lost 0 bases and the J gene lost 4 bases, with 12 bases spanning the gap. Germline lookup yields CDR1 MNHEY and CDR2 SVGAGI. This CDR3 is 15 amino acids long. For the CDR3, the DNA is TGTGCCAGCAGTTACTCGACTCACCGCGGAGAGACCCAGTACTTC. Encoded protein: CASSYSTHRGETQYF.

The count of this clonotype is one. This chain links TRBV4-1 with TRBJ2-5; D possibly corresponds to TRBD2 (6 bases). With 1 base removed from V and 5 bases from J, the gap between germline ends came to 14 bases. CDR1 is MGHRA and CDR2 is YSYEKL in the germline V gene. This CDR3 comprises 15 residues. CDR3 residues: CASSQAGRGSETQYF. The DNA for the CDR3 is TGCGCCAGCAGCCAAGCCGGACGGGGGTCGGAGACCCAGTACTTC.

This clonotype was observed a handful of times. The chain employs TRBV12-3 or TRBV12-4 and TRBJ2-7; 8 nucleotides line up with TRBD1. V lost 7 bases and J lost 0; bases outside the gene matches: 5. This CDR3 is built from 14 residues. CDR3 sequence reads: CASTATGASYEQYF. CDR3 coding DNA: TGTGCCAGCACCGCGACAGGGGCCTCCTACGAGCAGTACTTC.

This clonotype was observed a few times. The V call is TRBV4-2, the J call TRBJ1-5; no clear D. V lost 1 base and J lost 3, with 10 bases in between. Germline CDR1 and CDR2: LGHNA and YNFKEQ. This CDR3 comprises 15 residues. The CDR3 sequence is CASSQGGGSNQPQHF. The CDR3 DNA is TGTGCCAGCAGCCAAGGGGGAGGGTCCAATCAGCCCCAGCATTTT.

Worth noting for this clonotype: This sequence may be a read error, since a much larger clone differs from it by one base. V is TRBV7-9 and J is TRBJ2-3, with D perhaps matching TRBD1 or TRBD2 (7 bases each). The CDR3 spans 15 residues. Germline values: CDR1 SEHNR, CDR2 FQNEAQ (reference sequence). The CDR3 region is CASSFGQGGTDTEYF. In nucleotides, the CDR3 is TGTGCCAGCAGCTTCGGGCAGGGAGGGACAGATACGGAGTATTTT. Drawing the rest from reference TRBV7-9 and TRBJ2-3, the complete variable domain is DTGVSQNPRHKITKRGQNVTFRCDPISEHNRLYWYRQTLGQGPEFLTYFQNEAQLEKSRLLSDRFSAERPKGSFSTLEIQRTEQGDSAMYLCASSFGQGGTDTEYFGPGTRLTVL.

V usage is TRBV25-1 and J usage is TRBJ2-2, with D tentatively TRBD2 (5 bases). CDR1 and CDR2 from the germline V gene are MGHDK and SYGVNS. Trimming cost V 2 bases and J 7 bases, with 14 bases left between them. CDR3 length: 15 residues. Here the CDR3 reads CASSEAGPYGGELFF. CDR3 coding DNA: TGTGCCAGCAGTGAAGCGGGCCCCTACGGCGGGGAGCTGTTTTTT.

This clonotype was observed a handful of times. CDR3 DNA sequence: TGCGCCAGCAGCTCAAGCGGGGTTAACACCGGGGAGCTGTTTTTT. As protein: CASSSSGVNTGELFF. This chain links TRBV5-1 with TRBJ2-2; 7 positions agree with TRBD2. After removal of 3 bases from V and 2 bases from J, the junction contained 4 bases not matched to a gene. CDR3 length: 15 residues. The germline V gene has CDR1 SGHRS and CDR2 YFSETQ.

J is TRBJ1-2 and V is TRBV5-5; 9 bases agree with TRBD1. The CDR3 is 16 residues long. V trimming: 0 bases; J trimming: 7 bases; junction bases outside the gene matches: 10. Germline V gene lookup returns CDR1 SGHKS and CDR2 YYEKEE (reference sequence). CDR3: CASSLDSGTGRVGYTF. The CDR3 DNA is TGTGCCAGCAGCTTGGATTCGGGGACAGGGAGGGTTGGCTACACCTTC. The entire variable domain, with the rest obtained from reference TRBV5-5 and TRBJ1-2, is as follows: DAGVTQSPTHLIKTRGQQVTLRCSPISGHKSVSWYQQVLGQGPQFIFQYYEKEERGRGNFPDRFSARQFPNYSSELNVNALLLGDSALYLCASSLDSGTGRVGYTFGSGTRLTVV.

The chain uses TRBV5-1 and TRBJ2-1; no firm D call. This CDR3 has 13 amino acids. With 3 bases removed from V and 9 bases from J, the gap between germline ends came to 13 bases. The germline V gene encodes CDR1 SGHRS and CDR2 YFSETQ. CDR3 in DNA: TGCGCCAGCAGCTCATCAGCCCCCGGTGAGCAGTTCTTC. Translated, it gives CASSSSAPGEQFF.

This clonotype was picked up a small number of times. The chain employs TRBV24-1 and TRBJ2-7; possibly TRBD1 for D (6 bases). CDR1 and CDR2 (germline): KGHDR, SFDVKD. The length of the CDR3 is 14 residues. Trimming cost V 4 bases and J 3 bases, with 12 bases left between them. The CDR3 DNA is TGTGCCACCAGTGACCGCGGCAGGGGCTACGAGCAGTACTTC. This encodes CATSDRGRGYEQYF.

This clonotype was picked up a small number of times. The chain is built from TRBV20-1 and TRBJ2-7; D remains ambiguous. This CDR3 spans 14 amino acids. The ends were cut back, 4 bases at V and 2 bases at J, with 15 bases in the middle. Germline CDR1 DFQATT, CDR2 SNEGSKA (reference sequence). CDR3 DNA: TGCAGTGCTACCCAAACGAATCCCCCCTACGAGCAGTACTTC. As protein: CSATQTNPPYEQYF.